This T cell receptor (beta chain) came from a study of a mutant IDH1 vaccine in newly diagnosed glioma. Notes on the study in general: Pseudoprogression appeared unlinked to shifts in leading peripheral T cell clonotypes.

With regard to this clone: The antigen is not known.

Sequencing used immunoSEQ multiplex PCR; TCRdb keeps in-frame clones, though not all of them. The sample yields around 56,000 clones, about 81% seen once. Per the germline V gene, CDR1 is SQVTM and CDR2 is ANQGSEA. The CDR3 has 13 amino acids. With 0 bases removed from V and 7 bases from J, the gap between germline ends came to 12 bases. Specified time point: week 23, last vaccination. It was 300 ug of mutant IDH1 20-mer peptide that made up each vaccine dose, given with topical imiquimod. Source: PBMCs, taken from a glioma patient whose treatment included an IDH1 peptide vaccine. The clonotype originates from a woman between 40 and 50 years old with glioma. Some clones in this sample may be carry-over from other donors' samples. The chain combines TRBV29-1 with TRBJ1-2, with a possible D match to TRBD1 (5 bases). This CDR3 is CSVEERGRVGYTF. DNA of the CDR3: TGCAGCGTTGAAGAAAGGGGCAGGGTTGGCTACACCTTC.